These 17 T cell receptor beta chains were all obtained from the same sample, sequenced in a study of CD8 T cells in ankylosing spondylitis. TCRdb passed the 5' RACE reads through MiXCR, listing each CDR3 protein once. The repertoire consists of about 240,000 distinct CDR3 sequences, with around 10% occurring once and the leading ten covering around 7%. Sequenced sample: blood, either unsorted or a sorted T cell fraction (not recorded which). These receptors all come from a male donor with ankylosing spondylitis or in good health (not recorded which).

This clonotype was counted ten times or more. The genes are TRBV5-1 and TRBJ2-2, with D possibly matching TRBD2 (5 bases). The V end was cut by 4 bases, the J end by 0 bases, with 19 bases between. The CDR3 spans 18 residues. The germline CDR1 and CDR2 sequences are SGHRS and YFSETQ. CDR3 DNA sequence: TGCGCCAGCAGCCATCTTTTGTCGGGGATTGCGAACACCGGGGAGCTGTTTTTT. It encodes CASSHLLSGIANTGELFF.

This clonotype was observed many times. The genes are TRBV12-3 or TRBV12-4 and TRBJ1-1; D is ambiguous. This CDR3 is built from 12 residues. Deletions cut 6 bases from V and 10 bases from J, with 15 bases between. CDR3 residues: CASRTEDPRAFF. In DNA, the CDR3 is TGTGCCAGCAGGACGGAGGATCCCCGAGCTTTCTTT.

This clonotype showed up just a few times. The chain has TRBV2 and TRBJ2-5, with D maybe TRBD1 (6 bases). This CDR3 has 19 residues. Germline V gene data show CDR1 as SNHLY and CDR2 as FYNNEI. V was cut by 8 bases and J by 5 bases, with 33 bases left in between. The CDR3 bases are TGTGCCAGCGGGGGCCGCACAGGATGGAGCATCACGTCGGGTGAGACCCAGTACTTC. Translation: CASGGRTGWSITSGETQYF.

This clonotype has a handful of counts. The gene calls are TRBV30 and TRBJ1-1; possibly TRBD1 for D (6 bases). The CDR3 contains 12 residues. The germline CDR1 and CDR2 sequences are GTSNPN and SVGIG (reference sequence). CDR3 protein: CAGGHGNTEAFF. As DNA, the CDR3 is TGTGCAGGGGGGCACGGGAACACTGAAGCTTTCTTT.

This clonotype appeared many times. V and J are TRBV12-3 or TRBV12-4 and TRBJ1-2, with TRBD1 matching over 9 bases. The CDR3 is made up of 13 amino acids. The trim removed 6 bases at V and 5 bases at J, leaving 4 bases unmatched. CDR3 loop: CASSAGTGYGYTF. CDR3 coding DNA: TGTGCCAGCAGCGCCGGGACAGGGTATGGCTACACCTTC.

This clonotype was recorded at least ten times. CDR3 in DNA: TGCAGTGCTAGCCTGTCCGGGAGAGACGTTACGCAGTATTTT. This encodes CSASLSGRDVTQYF. This chain connects TRBV20-1 to TRBJ2-3; D is possibly TRBD2 (6 bases). Germline lookup yields CDR1 DFQATT and CDR2 SNEGSKA (reference sequence). The V end was cut by 3 bases, the J end by 8 bases, with 18 bases between. The CDR3 is 14 amino acids.

This clonotype was detected many times. V gene TRBV5-1 combines with J gene TRBJ1-1; D is unresolved. Trimming took 0 bases from V and 6 from J, leaving 12 bases between them. There are 14 residues in the CDR3. Germline-derived CDR1 and CDR2 are SGHRS and YFSETQ. CDR3: CASSLAGEVAEAFF. In nucleotides, the CDR3 is TGCGCCAGCAGCTTGGCCGGGGAGGTGGCTGAAGCTTTCTTT. The full variable domain, completed using reference TRBV5-1 and TRBJ1-1, is KAGVTQTPRYLIKTRGQQVTLSCSPISGHRSVSWYQQTPGQGLQFLFEYFSETQRNKGNFPGRFSGRQFSNSRSEMNVSTLELGDSALYLCASSLAGEVAEAFFGQGTRLTVV.

The J gene is TRBJ2-5, the V gene TRBV20-1; weak D call: TRBD2 (5 bases). The CDR3 length is 15 residues. The germline V gene encodes CDR1 DFQATT and CDR2 SNEGSKA (reference sequence). V dropped 6 bases and J dropped 5 bases, with 22 bases sitting between them. The CDR3 DNA is TGCAGTGCGGATGCCAGCGGAGGCTCGCCGGAGACCCAGTACTTC. Amino acid sequence: CSADASGGSPETQYF.

This clonotype came up a few times. The chain couples TRBV9 to TRBJ2-2; no clear D gene. This CDR3 is 12 amino acids long. Germline-derived CDR1 and CDR2 are SGDLS and YYNGEE. Trimming cost V 6 bases and J 2 bases, with 5 bases left between them. CDR3 protein: CASKANTGELFF. The CDR3 region has the DNA TGTGCCAGCAAGGCTAACACCGGGGAGCTGTTTTTT.

The table lists this clonotype with many counts. The chain joins TRBV5-1 to TRBJ2-1, with D perhaps matching TRBD2 (5 bases). The V gene's germline CDR1 is SGHRS and CDR2 YFSETQ. CDR3 length equals 12 residues. V was trimmed by 2 bases and J by 12 bases, leaving 12 bases between them. Written as DNA, the CDR3 is TGCGCCAGCAGCTTATCCGGGGAAGTGCAGTTCTTC. Translating gives CASSLSGEVQFF.

This clonotype was seen only once. It may be a read error: a sequence one base away is much more abundant. The chain couples TRBV5-1 to TRBJ2-2, with unresolved D. The CDR3 runs 15 residues. Germline V gene sequence: CDR1 SGHRS, CDR2 YFSETQ. DNA of the CDR3: TGCGGCAGCAGCTCGGAAAGACAGAACACCGGGGAGCTGTTTTTT. The encoded protein is CGSSSERQNTGELFF.

V is TRBV29-1 and J is TRBJ2-1; 14 nucleotides agree with TRBD2. Unmatched junction bases numbered 20, after V lost 6 bases and J lost 4 bases. Germline CDR1 is SQVTM and CDR2 is ANQGSEA. CDR3 length: 20 amino acids. The CDR3, as DNA: TGCAGCGTCCCGAGCTTTGGGACTAGCGGGAGAGGGTCCAAATACAATGAGCAGTTCTTC. Translating it yields CSVPSFGTSGRGSKYNEQFF.

There are many counts of this clonotype. The chain links TRBV6-1 to TRBJ1-1, with D tentatively TRBD1 (5 bases). CDR3 size: 17 residues. Per germline, CDR1 MNHNS and CDR2 SASEGT. V was trimmed by 6 bases and J by 4 bases, leaving 24 bases between them. The chain's CDR3 is CASRKTTLAGRATEAFF. CDR3 nucleotides: TGTGCCAGCAGGAAAACGACATTAGCAGGGAGGGCCACTGAAGCTTTCTTT.

This clonotype was counted at least ten times. The chain combines TRBV7-6 with TRBJ1-1; no definite D call. V was pared by 3 bases and J by 2 bases, with 10 bases between. There are 14 residues in the CDR3. CDR1 SGHVS and CDR2 FNYEAQ come from the germline V gene. The CDR3 DNA is TGTGCCAGCAGCTTTAACAGCCGAAACACTGAAGCTTTCTTT. This sequence encodes CASSFNSRNTEAFF.

Ten or more counts support this clonotype. This sequence joins TRBV5-1 and TRBJ2-5; the match to TRBD2 covers 8 bases. This CDR3 has 15 amino acids. V dropped 2 bases and J dropped 0; count of bases not matched to a gene: 3. In germline, CDR1 is SGHRS, CDR2 YFSETQ. CDR3 sequence (DNA): TGCGCCAGCAGCTTCACTAGCGGAGACCAAGAGACCCAGTACTTC. This codes for CASSFTSGDQETQYF.

The sample holds a few counts of this clonotype. The CDR3 reads CASSGTDGNTIYF. The CDR3 DNA sequence: TGCGCCAGCAGCGGGACAGATGGAAACACCATATATTTT. The genes are TRBV5-1 and TRBJ1-3; 7 bases are a match to TRBD1. V dropped 4 bases and J dropped 3; count of bases not matched to a gene: 1. This CDR3 contains 13 residues. CDR1 and CDR2 (germline): SGHRS, YFSETQ.

Only a few counts were recorded for this clonotype. The rearrangement links TRBV28 to TRBJ2-3, with D unresolved. V lost 7 bases to trimming and J lost 2 bases, with 13 bases between them. Germline assignment: CDR1 MDHEN and CDR2 SYDVKM. This CDR3 has 14 amino acids. This chain's CDR3 is CASTSSQITDTQYF. CDR3 coding DNA: TGTGCCAGCACCTCATCCCAAATCACAGATACGCAGTATTTT.